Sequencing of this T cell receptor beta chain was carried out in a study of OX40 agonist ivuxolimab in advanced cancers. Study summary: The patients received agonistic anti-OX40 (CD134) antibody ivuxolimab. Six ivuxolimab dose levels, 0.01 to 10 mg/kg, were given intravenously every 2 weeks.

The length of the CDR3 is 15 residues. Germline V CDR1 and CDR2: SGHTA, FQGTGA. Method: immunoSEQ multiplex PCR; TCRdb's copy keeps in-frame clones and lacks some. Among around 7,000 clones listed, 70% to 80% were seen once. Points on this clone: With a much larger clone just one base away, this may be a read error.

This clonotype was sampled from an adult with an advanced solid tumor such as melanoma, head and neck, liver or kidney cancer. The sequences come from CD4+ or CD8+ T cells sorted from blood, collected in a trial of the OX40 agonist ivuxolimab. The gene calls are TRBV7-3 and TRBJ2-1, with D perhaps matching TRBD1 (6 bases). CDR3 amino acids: CTSSPSLGALHEQFF. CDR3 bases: TGTACCAGCAGCCCTTCCTTGGGGGCACTCCATGAGCAGTTCTTC.